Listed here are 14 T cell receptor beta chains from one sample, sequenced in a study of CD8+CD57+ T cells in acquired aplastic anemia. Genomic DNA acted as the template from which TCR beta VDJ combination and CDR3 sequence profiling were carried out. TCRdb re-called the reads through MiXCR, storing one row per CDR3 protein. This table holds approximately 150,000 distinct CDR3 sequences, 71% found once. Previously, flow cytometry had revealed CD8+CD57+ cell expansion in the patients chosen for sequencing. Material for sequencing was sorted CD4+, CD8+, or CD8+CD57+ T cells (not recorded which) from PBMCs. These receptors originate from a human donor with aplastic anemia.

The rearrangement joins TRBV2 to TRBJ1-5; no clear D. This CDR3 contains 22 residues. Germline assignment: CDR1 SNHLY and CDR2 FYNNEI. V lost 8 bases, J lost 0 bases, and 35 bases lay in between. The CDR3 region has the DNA TGTGCCAGCTCCTCTGGGGTTTGCCACACTCATGATGCACTGTGTAGCAATCAGCCCCAGCATTTT. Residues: CASSSGVCHTHDALCSNQPQHF.

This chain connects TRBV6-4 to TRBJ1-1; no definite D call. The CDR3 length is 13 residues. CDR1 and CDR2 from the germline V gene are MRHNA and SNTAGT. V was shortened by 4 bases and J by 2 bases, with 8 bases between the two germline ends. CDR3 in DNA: TGTGCCAGCAGTGTTTCGGTTAACACTGAAGCTTTCTTT. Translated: CASSVSVNTEAFF.

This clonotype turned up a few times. CDR3 protein: CASSLYPANTEAFF. The CDR3 region has the DNA TGTGCCAGCAGTTTATATCCAGCGAACACTGAAGCTTTCTTT. The J gene is TRBJ1-1, the V gene TRBV12-5; D not resolved. Germline loops: CDR1 LGHNT, CDR2 FRNRAP. The CDR3 sequence is 14 residues long.

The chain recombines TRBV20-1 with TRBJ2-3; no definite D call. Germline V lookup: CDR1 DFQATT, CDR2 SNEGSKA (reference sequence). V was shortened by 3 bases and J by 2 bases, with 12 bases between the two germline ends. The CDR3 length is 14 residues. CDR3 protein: CSASPRVFTDTQYF. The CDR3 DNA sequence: TGCAGTGCTAGCCCCCGAGTTTTCACAGATACGCAGTATTTT.

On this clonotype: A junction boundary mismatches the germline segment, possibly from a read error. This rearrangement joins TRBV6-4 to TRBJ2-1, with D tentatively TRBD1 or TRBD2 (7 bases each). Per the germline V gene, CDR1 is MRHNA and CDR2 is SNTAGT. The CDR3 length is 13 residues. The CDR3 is CVSSGAGGDEQFF. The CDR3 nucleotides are TGTGTCAGCAGTGGGGCAGGGGGGGATGAGCAGTTCTTC.

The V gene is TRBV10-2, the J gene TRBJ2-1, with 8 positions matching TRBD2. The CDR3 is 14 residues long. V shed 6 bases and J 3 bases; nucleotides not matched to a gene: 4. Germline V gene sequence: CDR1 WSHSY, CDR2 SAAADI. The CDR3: CASRTSGSYNEQFF. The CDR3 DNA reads TGCGCCAGCAGAACTAGCGGTAGCTACAATGAGCAGTTCTTC.

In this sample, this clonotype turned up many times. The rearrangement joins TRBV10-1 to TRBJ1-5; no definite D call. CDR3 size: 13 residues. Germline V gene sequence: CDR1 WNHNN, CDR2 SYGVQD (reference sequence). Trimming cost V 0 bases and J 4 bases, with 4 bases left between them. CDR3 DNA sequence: TGCGCCAGCAGTGAGTCCGGGAATCAGCCCCAGCATTTT. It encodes CASSESGNQPQHF.

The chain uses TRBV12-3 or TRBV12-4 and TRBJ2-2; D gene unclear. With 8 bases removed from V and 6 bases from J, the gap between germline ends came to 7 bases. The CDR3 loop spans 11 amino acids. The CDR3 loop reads CASYSAGELFF. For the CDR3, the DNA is TGTGCCAGCTATTCGGCCGGGGAGCTGTTTTTT.

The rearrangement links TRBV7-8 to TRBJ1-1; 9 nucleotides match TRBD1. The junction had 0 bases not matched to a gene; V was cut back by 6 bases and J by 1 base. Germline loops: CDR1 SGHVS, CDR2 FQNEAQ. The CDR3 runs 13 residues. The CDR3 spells CASRGQGNTEAFF. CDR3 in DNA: TGTGCCAGCAGGGGACAGGGGAACACTGAAGCTTTCTTT.

The CDR3 DNA sequence: TGTGCCAGCAGCCGGCCTGCAGGGGTTGATTCCTACGAGCAGTACTTC. Translating gives CASSRPAGVDSYEQYF. V is TRBV7-9 and J is TRBJ2-7; D is possibly TRBD1 (6 bases). From germline, CDR1 is SEHNR and CDR2 FQNEAQ (reference sequence). The CDR3 extends over 16 amino acids. The ends were cut back, 5 bases at V and 1 base at J, with 18 bases in the middle.

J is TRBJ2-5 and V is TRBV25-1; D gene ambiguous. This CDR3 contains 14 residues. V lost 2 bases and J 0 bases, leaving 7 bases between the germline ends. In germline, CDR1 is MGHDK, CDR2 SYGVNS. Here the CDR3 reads CASSEKRYQETQYF. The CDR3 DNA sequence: TGTGCCAGCAGTGAAAAAAGGTACCAAGAGACCCAGTACTTC. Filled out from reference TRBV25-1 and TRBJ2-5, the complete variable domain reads EADIYQTPRYLVIGTGKKITLECSQTMGHDKMYWYQQDPGMELHLIHYSYGVNSTEKGDLSSESTVSRIRTEHFPLTLESARPSHTSQYLCASSEKRYQETQYFGPGTRLLVL.

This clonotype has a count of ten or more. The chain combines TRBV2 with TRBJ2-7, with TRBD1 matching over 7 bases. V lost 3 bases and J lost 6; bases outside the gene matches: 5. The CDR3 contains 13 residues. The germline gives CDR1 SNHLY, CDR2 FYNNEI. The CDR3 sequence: CASSDRDSFEQYV. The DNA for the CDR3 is TGTGCCAGCAGTGACCGGGACAGCTTCGAGCAGTACGTC.

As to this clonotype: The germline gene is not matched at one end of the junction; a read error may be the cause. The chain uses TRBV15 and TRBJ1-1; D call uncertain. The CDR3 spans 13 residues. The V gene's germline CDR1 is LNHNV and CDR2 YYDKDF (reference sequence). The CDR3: CATSVETNTGAFF. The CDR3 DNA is TGTGCCACCAGCGTCGAAACGAACACTGGAGCTTTCTTT. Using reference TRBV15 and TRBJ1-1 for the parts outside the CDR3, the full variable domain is DAMVIQNPRYQVTQFGKPVTLSCSQTLNHNVMYWYQQKSSQAPKLLFHYYDKDFNNEADTPDNFQSRRPNTSFCFLDIRSPGLGDTAMYLCATSVETNTGAFFGQGTRLTVV.

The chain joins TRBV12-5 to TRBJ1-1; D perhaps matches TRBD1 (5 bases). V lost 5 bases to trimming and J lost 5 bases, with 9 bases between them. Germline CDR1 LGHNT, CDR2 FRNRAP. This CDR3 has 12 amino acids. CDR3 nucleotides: TGTGCTAGTGGTATCCAGGGAACTGAAGCTTTCTTT. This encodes CASGIQGTEAFF.